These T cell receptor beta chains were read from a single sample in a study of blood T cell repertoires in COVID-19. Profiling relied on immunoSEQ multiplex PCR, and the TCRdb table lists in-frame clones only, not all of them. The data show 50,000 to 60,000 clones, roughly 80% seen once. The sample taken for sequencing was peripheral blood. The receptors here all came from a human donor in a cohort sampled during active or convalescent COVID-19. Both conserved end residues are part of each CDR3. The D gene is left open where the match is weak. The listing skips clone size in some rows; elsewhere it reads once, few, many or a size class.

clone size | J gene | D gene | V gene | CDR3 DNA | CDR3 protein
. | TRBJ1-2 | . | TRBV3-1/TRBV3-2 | TGTGCCAGCAGCCAAACCCGCGGGACGTTCTATGGCTACACCTTC | CASSQTRGTFYGYTF
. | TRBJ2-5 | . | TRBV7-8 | TGTGCCAGCAGCTTAGGCAGGGGAACGGAGACCCAGTACTTC | CASSLGRGTETQYF
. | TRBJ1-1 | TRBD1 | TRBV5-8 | TGTGCCAGCAGCCTTTCGAATAACAGGGGGCGAACAGTCGGGAACACTGAAGCTTTCTTT | CASSLSNNRGRTVGNTEAFF
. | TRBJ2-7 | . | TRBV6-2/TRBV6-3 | TGTGCCAGCAGTTACGGCAGGGGCGCTCTACCTTCATCCTACGAGCAGTACTTC | CASSYGRGALPSSYEQYF
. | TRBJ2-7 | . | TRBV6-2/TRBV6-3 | TGTGCCAGCAGTTCCCCGGGAGACTCCTACGAGCAGTACTTC | CASSSPGDSYEQYF
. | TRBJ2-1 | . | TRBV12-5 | TGTGCTAGTGGTTTGGTACGTCGAGGGGGTTTGGGCTATTACCCATTCAATGAGCAGTTCTTC | CASGLVRRGGLGYYPFNEQFF
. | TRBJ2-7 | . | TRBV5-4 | TGTGCCAGCAGCTATCCAACGGGACACAACTACGAGCAGTACTTC | CASSYPTGHNYEQYF
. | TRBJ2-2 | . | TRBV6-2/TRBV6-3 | TGTGCCAGCAGTTACGACTACACCGGGGAGCTGTTTTTT | CASSYDYTGELFF
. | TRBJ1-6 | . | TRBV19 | TGTGCCAGTACGAGAACAGATTCCTATAATTCACCCCTCCACTTT | CASTRTDSYNSPLHF
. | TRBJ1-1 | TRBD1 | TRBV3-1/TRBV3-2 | TGTGCCAGCAGCCAACCCAAAAACCGGGACAGACGAGAGAACACTGAAGCTTTCTTT | CASSQPKNRDRRENTEAFF
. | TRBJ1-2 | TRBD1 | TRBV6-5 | TGTGCCAGCAGTTACTCGACAGGGATCGGGTATGGCTACACCTTC | CASSYSTGIGYGYTF
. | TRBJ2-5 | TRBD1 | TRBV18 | TGTGCCAGCTCACCCAGGGGGGAGACCCAGTACTTC | CASSPRGETQYF
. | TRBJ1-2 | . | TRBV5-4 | TGTGCCAGCAGCTTGGTGCAGGGAGGTGGCTATGGCTACACCTTC | CASSLVQGGGYGYTF
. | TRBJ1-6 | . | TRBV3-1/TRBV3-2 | TGTGCCAGCAGCCAAGATCTTGGCCCTAATTCACCCCTCCACTTT | CASSQDLGPNSPLHF
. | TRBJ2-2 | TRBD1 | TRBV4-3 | TGCGCCAGCAGCCAAGCGGACAGGGGTTTGTCCGGGGAGCTGTTTTTT | CASSQADRGLSGELFF
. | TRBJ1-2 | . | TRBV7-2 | TGTGCCAGCGGAGACTACTATGGCTACACCTTC | CASGDYYGYTF
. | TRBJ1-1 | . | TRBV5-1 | TGCGCCAGCAGCCCCGGGACTAATACTGAAGCTTTCTTT | CASSPGTNTEAFF
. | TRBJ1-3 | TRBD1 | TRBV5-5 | TGTGCCAGCAGCATGGGACAGCTCTCTGGAAACACCATATATTTT | CASSMGQLSGNTIYF
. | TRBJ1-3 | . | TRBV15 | TGTGCCACCAGCAGACCACAACAGGGAGCTGGAAACACCATATATTTT | CATSRPQQGAGNTIYF
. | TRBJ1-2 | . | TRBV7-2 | TGTGCCAGCAGCTTAGGAGGGAATCTTGGCTACACCTTC | CASSLGGNLGYTF
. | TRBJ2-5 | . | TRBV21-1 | TGTGCCAGCAGCAAGACCGGGACAGGGGATCTGACCCAGTACTTC | CASSKTGTGDLTQYF
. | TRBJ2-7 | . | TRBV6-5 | TGTGCCAGCACTCAGGCTCCAGGATACGAGCAGTACTTC | CASTQAPGYEQYF
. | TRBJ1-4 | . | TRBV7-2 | TGTGCCAGCAGCTTAGGGGTAGGGGCAAATGAAAAACTGTTTTTT | CASSLGVGANEKLFF
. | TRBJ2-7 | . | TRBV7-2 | TGTGCCAGCAGCCAGGGGGGACACCAACTCTACGAGCAGTACTTC | CASSQGGHQLYEQYF
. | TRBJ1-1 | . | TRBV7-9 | TGTGCCAGCAGCCCCCAAGGGAGGATTCAGAACACTGAAGCTTTCTTT | CASSPQGRIQNTEAFF
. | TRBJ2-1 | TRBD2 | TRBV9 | TGTGCCAGCAGCGTAGGTAGCGGGGGGGGCGTAAGGGAGCAGTTCTTC | CASSVGSGGGVREQFF
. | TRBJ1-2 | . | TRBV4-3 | TGCGCCAGCAGCCAAGATTCAGGGAATCCCTATGGCTACACCTTC | CASSQDSGNPYGYTF
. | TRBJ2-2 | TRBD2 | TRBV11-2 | TGTGCCAGCAGTCCCGGACTAGCGGGGTTCGGGGAGCTGTTTTTT | CASSPGLAGFGELFF
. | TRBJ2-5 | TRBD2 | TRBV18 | TGTGCCAGCTCACCCTGGGAGGGGCTGGAGACCCAGTACTTC | CASSPWEGLETQYF
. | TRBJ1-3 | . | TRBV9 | TGTGCCAGCAGCGTAGGGGTCAGGGCTGACACCATATATTTT | CASSVGVRADTIYF
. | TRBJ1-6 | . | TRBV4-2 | TGTGCCAGCAGCCAAGGGGGCGGGAGCAATTCACCCCTCCACTTT | CASSQGGGSNSPLHF
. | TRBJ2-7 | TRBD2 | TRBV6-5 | TGTGCCAGCAGGGGTGGGACTAGCGACGAGCAGTACTTC | CASRGGTSDEQYF
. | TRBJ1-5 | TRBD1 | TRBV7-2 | TGTGCCAGCAGCCTCGGACAGGGTGGAATTCAGCCCCAGCATTTT | CASSLGQGGIQPQHF
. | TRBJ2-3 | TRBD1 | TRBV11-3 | TGTGCCAGCAGCGCGGGACAGGGGGACACAGATACGCAGTATTTT | CASSAGQGDTDTQYF
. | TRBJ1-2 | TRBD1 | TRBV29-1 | TGCAGCGCCATTAGGGGACAGGGGCATGGCTACACCTTC | CSAIRGQGHGYTF
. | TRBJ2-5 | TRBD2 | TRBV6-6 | TGTGCCAGCAGTTACTCGATAGCGGGGGGGGGTGAGACCCAGTACTTC | CASSYSIAGGGETQYF
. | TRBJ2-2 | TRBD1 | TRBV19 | TGTGCCAGCCAAAACCGGGACAGGGAGAACACCGGGGAGCTGTTTTTT | CASQNRDRENTGELFF
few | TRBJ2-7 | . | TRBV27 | TGTGCCAGCGGAGGCAGCTCCTACGAGCAGTACTTC | CASGGSSYEQYF
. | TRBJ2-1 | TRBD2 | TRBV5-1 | TGCGCCAGCGAGGCGGGGGGGCCCTACAATGAGCAGTTCTTC | CASEAGGPYNEQFF
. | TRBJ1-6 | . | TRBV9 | TGTGCCAGCAGCGTTCACCCTCGGGGGGCCGTCGGTAATTCACCCCTCCACTTT | CASSVHPRGAVGNSPLHF
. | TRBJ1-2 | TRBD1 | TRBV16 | TGTGCCAGCAGCCAATCGGACAGGGGCAACCTCTATGGCTACACCTTC | CASSQSDRGNLYGYTF
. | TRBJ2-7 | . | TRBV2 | TGTGCCAGCACTAGGAGGGACAGATACGAGCAGTACTTC | CASTRRDRYEQYF
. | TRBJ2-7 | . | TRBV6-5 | TGTGCCAGCAGACTTAACCCACTCCGGTACGAGCAGTACTTC | CASRLNPLRYEQYF
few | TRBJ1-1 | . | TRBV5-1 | TGCGCCAGCAGCCTGGCCGGGGGTTGGAACACTGAAGCTTTCTTT | CASSLAGGWNTEAFF
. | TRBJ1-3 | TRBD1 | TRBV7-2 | TGTGCCAGCAGCCCCGACAGGGGCCCTGGAAACACCATATATTTT | CASSPDRGPGNTIYF
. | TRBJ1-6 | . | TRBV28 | TGTGCCAGCAGTTTTCAGGCAAGCTCCTATAATTCACCCCTCCACTTT | CASSFQASSYNSPLHF
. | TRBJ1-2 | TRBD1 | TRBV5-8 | TGTGCCAGCAGCGCCAGGGGGATGGATGGCTACACCTTC | CASSARGMDGYTF
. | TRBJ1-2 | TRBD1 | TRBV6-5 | TGTGCCAGCAGTTATGGGACAGGGGCAGGGAGTTATGGCTACACCTTC | CASSYGTGAGSYGYTF
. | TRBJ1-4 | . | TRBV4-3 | TGCGCCAGCAGCCAAGATCCCCCGGCGGGAGCAGTCGAAAAACTGTTTTTT | CASSQDPPAGAVEKLFF
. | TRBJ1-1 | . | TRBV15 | TGTGCCACCAGCAGAGATTCAGGCAGGAATGCTTTCTTT | CATSRDSGRNAFF
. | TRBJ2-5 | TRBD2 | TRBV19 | TGTGCCAGTACCTCGCGGGCTAGCGGGGACGCGGAGACCCAGTACTTC | CASTSRASGDAETQYF
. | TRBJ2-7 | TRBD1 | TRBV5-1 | TGCGCCAGCAGCTCCTTCGGGCAGGGGGTCTACGAGCAGTACTTC | CASSSFGQGVYEQYF
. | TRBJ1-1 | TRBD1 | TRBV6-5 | TGTGCCAGCAGAGAGACAGGGCTGAAAACTGAAGCTTTCTTT | CASRETGLKTEAFF
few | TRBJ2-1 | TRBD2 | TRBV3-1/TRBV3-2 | TGTGCCAGCAGCCCCAAGGCGGGGGGGGCCTCTAATGAGCAGTTCTTC | CASSPKAGGASNEQFF
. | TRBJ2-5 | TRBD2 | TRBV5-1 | TGCGCCAGCAGCTTACCTAGCGGGGCACTAGGGGAGACCCAGTACTTC | CASSLPSGALGETQYF
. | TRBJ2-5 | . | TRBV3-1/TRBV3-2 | TGTGCCAGCAGCCAGCAGGGTATAGAGACCCAGTACTTC | CASSQQGIETQYF
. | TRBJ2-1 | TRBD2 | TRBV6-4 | TGTGCCAGCAGTAAGGGACTAGCTAACAATGAGCAGTTCTTC | CASSKGLANNEQFF
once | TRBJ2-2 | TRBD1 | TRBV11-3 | TGTGCCAGCAGCTTAACCGGGACAGGGGTATCGAACACCGGGGAGCTGTTTTTT | CASSLTGTGVSNTGELFF
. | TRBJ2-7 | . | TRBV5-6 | TGTGCCAGCAGCTTGCCTCCGGGGTTCGAGCAGTACTTC | CASSLPPGFEQYF
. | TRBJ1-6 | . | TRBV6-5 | TGTGCCAGCAGTTATGGGGGGAGCTCCTATAATTCACCCCTCCACTTT | CASSYGGSSYNSPLHF